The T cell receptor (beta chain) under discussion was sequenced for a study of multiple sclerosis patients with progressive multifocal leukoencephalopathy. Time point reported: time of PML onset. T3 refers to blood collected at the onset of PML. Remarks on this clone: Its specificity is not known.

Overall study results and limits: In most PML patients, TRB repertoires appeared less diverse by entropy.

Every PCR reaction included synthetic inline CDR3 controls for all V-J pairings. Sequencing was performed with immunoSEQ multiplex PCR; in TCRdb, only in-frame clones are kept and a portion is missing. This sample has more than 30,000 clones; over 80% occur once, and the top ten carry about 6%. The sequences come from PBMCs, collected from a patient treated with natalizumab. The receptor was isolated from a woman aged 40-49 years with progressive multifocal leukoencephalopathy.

CDR3 sequence (DNA): TGTGCCAGCAGTCCCGGGTCCCAAGAGACCCAGTACTTC. Its protein product is CASSPGSQETQYF. V usage is TRBV11-2 and J usage is TRBJ2-5; D call uncertain. V was clipped by 6 bases and J by 1 base, with 9 bases between them. The CDR3 contains 13 residues. The germline V gene has CDR1 SGHAT and CDR2 FQNNGV. Based on the CDR3 plus reference TRBV11-2 and TRBJ2-5, the full variable domain is EAGVAQSPRYKIIEKRQSVAFWCNPISGHATLYWYQQILGQGPKLLIQFQNNGVVDDSQLPKDRFSAERLKGVDSTLKIQPAKLEDSAVYLCASSPGSQETQYFGPGTRLLVL.